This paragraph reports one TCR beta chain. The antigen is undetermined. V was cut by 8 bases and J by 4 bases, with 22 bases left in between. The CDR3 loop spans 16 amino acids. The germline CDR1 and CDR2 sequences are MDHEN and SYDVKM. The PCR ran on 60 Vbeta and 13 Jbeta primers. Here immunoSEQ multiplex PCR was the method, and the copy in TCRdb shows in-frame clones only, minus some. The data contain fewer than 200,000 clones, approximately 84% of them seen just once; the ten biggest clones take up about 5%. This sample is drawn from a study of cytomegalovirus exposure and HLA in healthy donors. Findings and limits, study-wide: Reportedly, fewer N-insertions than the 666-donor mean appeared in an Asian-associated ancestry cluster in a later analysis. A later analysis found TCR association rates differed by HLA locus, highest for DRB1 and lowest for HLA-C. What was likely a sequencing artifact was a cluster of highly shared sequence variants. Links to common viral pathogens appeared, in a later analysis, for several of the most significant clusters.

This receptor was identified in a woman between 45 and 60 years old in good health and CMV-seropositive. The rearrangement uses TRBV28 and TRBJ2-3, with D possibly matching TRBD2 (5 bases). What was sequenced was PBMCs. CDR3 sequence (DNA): TGTGCCAGCTGGGCCCAAGAGGGCCAAGTTGCAGATACGCAGTATTTT. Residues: CASWAQEGQVADTQYF.